What follows are 29 T cell receptor beta chains derived from one specimen sequenced in a study of blood T cell repertoires in COVID-19. Profiling relied on immunoSEQ multiplex PCR, and the TCRdb table lists in-frame clones only, not all of them. The table includes about 250,000 clones, approximately 90% detected once. What was sequenced was peripheral blood. The receptors shown here come from a woman aged 25 to 39 with active or convalescent COVID-19.

This clone was seen once. The V call is TRBV5-4, the J call TRBJ2-5; D not certain. This CDR3 region has 13 residues. Looked up from germline, CDR1 is SGHNT and CDR2 is YYREEE (reference sequence). Deletions cut 0 bases from V and 4 bases from J, with 7 bases between. In DNA form, the CDR3 reads TGTGCCAGCAGCTTGGCCTATCGAGAGACCCAGTACTTC. It codes for CASSLAYRETQYF.

This chain links TRBV2 with TRBJ1-2, with TRBD1 matching 8 bases. The V and J ends lost 4 bases and 3 bases, in that order; junction bases with no gene match: 7. CDR1 and CDR2 from the germline V gene are SNHLY and FYNNEI. The CDR3 sequence is 15 residues long. The CDR3 loop reads CASSVAAGGYYGYTF. The CDR3 bases are TGTGCCAGCAGTGTTGCAGCAGGGGGCTACTATGGCTACACCTTC.

The chain joins TRBV19 to TRBJ2-2, with 7 positions matching TRBD1. CDR1 and CDR2 from the germline V gene are LNHDA and SQIVND (reference sequence). This CDR3 is built from 14 residues. Trimming took 4 bases from V and 7 from J; bases not matched to a gene: 6. The chain's CDR3 is CASSKGAAHGELFF. Written as DNA, the CDR3 is TGTGCCAGTAGTAAGGGGGCCGCCCACGGGGAGCTGTTTTTT.

This clone was observed a single time. This chain uses TRBV4-1 with TRBJ2-3, with TRBD1 matching over 10 bases. The CDR3 extends over 18 amino acids. Unmatched junction bases numbered 16, after V lost 4 bases and J lost 6 bases. Germline assignment: CDR1 MGHRA and CDR2 YSYEKL. Here the CDR3 reads CASSPKTGGTGELDTQYF. Here the CDR3 DNA reads TGCGCCAGCAGCCCCAAGACAGGTGGGACAGGGGAGTTGGATACGCAGTATTTT.

This CDR3 reads CAWSSGGYGYTF. Here the CDR3 DNA reads TGTGCCTGGTCGTCAGGGGGCTATGGCTACACCTTC. This chain connects TRBV30 to TRBJ1-2; 7 bases line up with TRBD1. V gave up 5 bases and J gave up 4 bases; unmatched junction bases: 4. The CDR3 runs 12 residues. Germline CDR1 and CDR2: GTSNPN and SVGIG (reference sequence).

V usage is TRBV5-1 and J usage is TRBJ2-3, with a tentative D call TRBD1 (5 bases). Trimming removed 4 bases from V and 0 bases from J, with 12 bases in between. The CDR3 runs 15 residues. Germline values: CDR1 SGHRS, CDR2 YFSETQ. The CDR3 here is CASSTGHISTDTQYF. In DNA form, the CDR3 reads TGCGCCAGCAGCACCGGACATATAAGCACAGATACGCAGTATTTT. The full variable domain, its missing parts supplied by reference TRBV5-1 and TRBJ2-3, is KAGVTQTPRYLIKTRGQQVTLSCSPISGHRSVSWYQQTPGQGLQFLFEYFSETQRNKGNFPGRFSGRQFSNSRSEMNVSTLELGDSALYLCASSTGHISTDTQYFGPGTRLTVL.

This clone was seen just once. The V and J genes are TRBV30 and TRBJ2-7; 9 nucleotides line up with TRBD1. The CDR3 has 19 amino acids. After removal of 3 bases from V and 3 bases from J, the junction contained 21 bases not matched to a gene. The germline V gene encodes CDR1 GTSNPN and CDR2 SVGIG (reference sequence). CDR3 in amino acids: CAWRRKAGGTGGLNYEQYF. CDR3 bases: TGTGCCTGGAGGAGAAAGGCAGGGGGTACAGGGGGCCTTAACTACGAGCAGTACTTC. The complete variable domain, with remaining parts taken from reference TRBV30 and TRBJ2-7, reads SQTIHQWPATLVQPVGSPLSLECTVEGTSNPNLYWYRQAAGRGLQLLFYSVGIGQISSEVPQNLSASRPQDRQFILSSKKLLLSDSGFYLCAWRRKAGGTGGLNYEQYFGPGTRLTVT.

This clone has only one observation. The rearrangement links TRBV5-6 to TRBJ2-6; D is possibly TRBD1 (5 bases). The germline V gene has CDR1 SGHDT and CDR2 YYEEEE. This CDR3 comprises 17 residues. Between the trimmed V and J ends, which lost 7 bases and 2 bases, there was a span of 19 bases. The CDR3 DNA follows: TGTGCCAGCGGAATTTCAGGGTTTCTGACTGGGGCCAACGTCCTGACTTTC. It translates to CASGISGFLTGANVLTF.

This chain links TRBV19 with TRBJ1-2, with a possible D match to TRBD1 (6 bases). The germline gives CDR1 LNHDA, CDR2 SQIVND (reference sequence). The V gene lost 0 bases and the J gene lost 4 bases, with 9 bases spanning the gap. The CDR3 runs 14 residues. Here the CDR3 reads CASSIDGQIYGYTF. The CDR3 nucleotides read TGTGCCAGTAGTATAGACGGACAGATCTATGGCTACACCTTC.

This chain connects TRBV5-1 to TRBJ1-5; D is ambiguous. Trimming removed 2 bases from V and 4 bases from J, with 13 bases in between. Germline lookup yields CDR1 SGHRS and CDR2 YFSETQ. The CDR3 is 15 amino acids. CDR3 in amino acids: CASSLEGDPNQPQHF. The CDR3 DNA sequence: TGCGCCAGCAGCTTAGAGGGCGACCCTAATCAGCCCCAGCATTTT. Full variable domain (remainder filled in from reference TRBV5-1 and TRBJ1-5): KAGVTQTPRYLIKTRGQQVTLSCSPISGHRSVSWYQQTPGQGLQFLFEYFSETQRNKGNFPGRFSGRQFSNSRSEMNVSTLELGDSALYLCASSLEGDPNQPQHFGDGTRLSIL.

The chain employs TRBV7-3 and TRBJ1-2, with a tentative D call TRBD1 (5 bases). In germline, CDR1 is SGHTA, CDR2 FQGTGA. CDR3 length equals 14 residues. The V gene lost 1 base and the J gene lost 7 bases, with 13 bases spanning the gap. The CDR3 DNA sequence: TGTGCCAGCAGCTTAAAAGTCGGTCAGGGTGGCTACACCTTC. Amino acid sequence: CASSLKVGQGGYTF.

This chain joins TRBV19 and TRBJ1-1; tentative D call: TRBD1 (5 bases). Germline CDR1 and CDR2: LNHDA and SQIVND (reference sequence). V lost 1 base and J 3 bases, leaving 9 bases between the germline ends. This CDR3 has 14 residues. CDR3 nucleotide sequence: TGTGCCAGTAGTATAGGCGGGGGACACACTGAAGCTTTCTTT. Encoded protein: CASSIGGGHTEAFF. Together with reference TRBV19 and TRBJ1-1, the CDR3 gives the full variable domain: DGGITQSPKYLFRKEGQNVTLSCEQNLNHDAMYWYRQDPGQGLRLIYYSQIVNDFQKGDIAEGYSVSREKKESFPLTVTSAQKNPTAFYLCASSIGGGHTEAFFGQGTRLTVV.

The J gene is TRBJ1-5, the V gene TRBV6-5; TRBD1 matches at 8 bases. The germline gives CDR1 MNHEY, CDR2 SVGAGI. The V gene end was trimmed by 6 bases and the J gene end by 2 bases; junction bases not matched to a gene: 6. The CDR3 runs 15 residues. The CDR3 is CASSSNRGGNQPQHF. For the CDR3, the DNA is TGTGCCAGCAGCTCTAACAGGGGGGGCAATCAGCCCCAGCATTTT.

The gene calls are TRBV28 and TRBJ2-7; the match to TRBD1 covers 9 bases. Germline V gene data show CDR1 as MDHEN and CDR2 as SYDVKM. The CDR3 extends over 15 amino acids. V was pared by 2 bases and J by 0 bases, with 2 bases of the junction left unmatched. The CDR3 reads CASSLMGQGSYEQYF. The CDR3 coding sequence is TGTGCCAGCAGTTTAATGGGACAGGGCTCCTACGAGCAGTACTTC.

This chain links TRBV11-2 with TRBJ2-3; D unresolved. Germline V gives CDR1 SGHAT, CDR2 FQNNGV. V was clipped by 0 bases and J by 5 bases, with 6 bases between them. The CDR3 totals 13 residues. The CDR3 nucleotides are TGTGCCAGCAGCTTAGACTACGGAGATACGCAGTATTTT. It is translated as CASSLDYGDTQYF.

The chain has TRBV7-9 and TRBJ1-2; 8 nucleotides match TRBD1. J gave up 2 bases and V 4 bases, and 3 bases lay outside the gene matches. The CDR3 sequence is 14 residues long. Germline CDR1 and CDR2: SEHNR and FQNEAQ (reference sequence). The chain's CDR3 is CASSYRGWNYGYTF. In DNA, the CDR3 is TGTGCCAGCAGCTACAGGGGGTGGAACTATGGCTACACCTTC. The full variable domain, its missing parts supplied by reference TRBV7-9 and TRBJ1-2, is DTGVSQNPRHKITKRGQNVTFRCDPISEHNRLYWYRQTLGQGPEFLTYFQNEAQLEKSRLLSDRFSAERPKGSFSTLEIQRTEQGDSAMYLCASSYRGWNYGYTFGSGTRLTVV.

The chain couples TRBV7-9 to TRBJ1-1; 8 bases agree with TRBD1. The CDR3 is made up of 12 amino acids. J was trimmed by 10 bases and V by 5 bases; bases with no gene match: 6. In germline, CDR1 is SEHNR, CDR2 FQNEAQ (reference sequence). DNA of the CDR3: TGTGCCAGCAGCCCACAGGGGGTGGTAGCTTTCTTT. It yields the protein CASSPQGVVAFF.

CDR3 sequence reads: CAIGVRQRNQPQHF. The CDR3 coding sequence is TGTGCAATAGGTGTTAGACAGAGGAATCAGCCCCAGCATTTT. The rearrangement links TRBV28 to TRBJ1-5, with TRBD1 as a possible D gene (5 bases). Germline V lookup: CDR1 MDHEN, CDR2 SYDVKM. The CDR3 length is 14 residues.

The chain employs TRBV6-5 and TRBJ1-1; D remains unclear. The CDR3 extends over 14 amino acids. Per the germline V gene, CDR1 is MNHEY and CDR2 is SVGAGI. Trimming stripped 7 bases from V and 3 bases from J, with 15 bases between. The CDR3 sequence is CASTPREGYTEAFF. The CDR3 coding sequence is TGTGCCAGCACCCCTAGGGAGGGATACACTGAAGCTTTCTTT.

This clone was seen only once. This rearrangement joins TRBV2 to TRBJ2-7, with 10 bases that match TRBD1. The V and J ends lost 6 bases and 5 bases, in that order; junction bases with no gene match: 1. This CDR3 is 12 amino acids long. Germline CDR1 and CDR2: SNHLY and FYNNEI. The CDR3 DNA sequence: TGTGCCAGCAGGGACAGGGGGGACGAGCAGTACTTC. Translation gives CASRDRGDEQYF.

This chain uses TRBV7-2 with TRBJ2-2, with TRBD1 identical over 8 bases. There are 18 residues in the CDR3. Per germline, CDR1 SGHTA and CDR2 FQGNSA. Trimming at V came to 5 bases and at J to 0 bases, leaving 11 bases not matched to a gene. CDR3 coding DNA: TGTGCCAGCAGCCGGCCAATGACAGGGGAGGCGAACACCGGGGAGCTGTTTTTT. Its protein is CASSRPMTGEANTGELFF.

The chain uses TRBV30 and TRBJ1-3; D is unresolved. CDR3 length equals 13 residues. Germline V gene sequence: CDR1 GTSNPN, CDR2 SVGIG (reference sequence). V lost 2 bases and J 3 bases, leaving 8 bases between the germline ends. DNA of the CDR3: TGTGCCTGGAGTCCGCGAGGTGGAAACACCATATATTTT. This codes for CAWSPRGGNTIYF.

V and J are TRBV5-3 and TRBJ1-2; 7 bases line up with TRBD1. TRBV5-3 has ORF status, its function being uncertain. The V and J ends lost 10 bases and 5 bases, in that order; junction bases with no gene match: 11. The CDR3 has 13 residues. This chain's CDR3 is CAHVEGRGYGYTF. The CDR3 DNA reads as TGTGCCCACGTAGAGGGCAGGGGGTATGGCTACACCTTC.

The chain recombines TRBV28 with TRBJ2-5, with D hard to call. The CDR3 extends over 13 amino acids. Per the germline V gene, CDR1 is MDHEN and CDR2 is SYDVKM. V was cut by 2 bases and J by 1 base, with 5 bases left in between. CDR3 sequence: CASSLGTQETQYF. The CDR3, as DNA: TGTGCCAGCAGTTTAGGCACCCAAGAGACCCAGTACTTC. Complete variable domain (other parts from reference TRBV28 and TRBJ2-5): DVKVTQSSRYLVKRTGEKVFLECVQDMDHENMFWYRQDPGLGLRLIYFSYDVKMKEKGDIPEGYSVSREKKERFSLILESASTNQTSMYLCASSLGTQETQYFGPGTRLLVL.

V is TRBV7-2 and J is TRBJ1-2, with 10 bases lining up with TRBD1. V was clipped by 1 base and J by 8 bases; unmatched bases: 4. CDR1 is SGHTA and CDR2 is FQGNSA in the germline V gene. CDR3 length equals 14 residues. CDR3 in DNA: TGTGCCAGCAGCTTAGGACAGGGGGCGAGGGGCTACACCTTC. Its translation is CASSLGQGARGYTF.

The rearrangement uses TRBV3-1 (or the pseudogene TRBV3-2) and TRBJ2-7; 13 bases match TRBD2. CDR1 is LGHDT and CDR2 is YNNKEL in the germline V gene (reference sequence). With 4 bases clipped from V and 1 base from J, the junction kept 4 bases outside the gene matches. This CDR3 comprises 16 residues. The CDR3 nucleotides are TGTGCCAGCAGCCCAGCGGGACTAGCGGGGTCCTACGAGCAGTACTTC. Its protein is CASSPAGLAGSYEQYF.

The V gene is TRBV19, the J gene TRBJ1-1; a possible D gene is TRBD1 (6 bases). CDR3 length: 13 residues. V lost 6 bases to trimming and J lost 5 bases, with 13 bases between them. In germline, CDR1 is LNHDA, CDR2 SQIVND (reference sequence). The CDR3 coding sequence is TGTGCCAGTAGCACATCCGGACAGACTGAAGCTTTCTTT. Amino acid sequence: CASSTSGQTEAFF.

This chain links TRBV5-1 with TRBJ2-7, with 9 bases lining up with TRBD1. The CDR3 spans 14 residues. The germline CDR1 and CDR2 sequences are SGHRS and YFSETQ. Trimming removed 2 bases from V and 3 bases from J; junction bases left unmatched: 3. The CDR3 DNA follows: TGCGCCAGCAGCTTTGGGACAGGGTACTACGAGCAGTACTTC. Translation gives CASSFGTGYYEQYF.

This chain uses TRBV20-1 with TRBJ1-1; D is unresolved. Germline loops: CDR1 DFQATT, CDR2 SNEGSKA (reference sequence). This CDR3 has 11 residues. Between the trimmed V and J ends, which lost 3 bases and 0 bases, there was a span of 2 bases. The CDR3 DNA follows: TGCAGTGCTAGCGTGAACACTGAAGCTTTCTTT. It codes for CSASVNTEAFF.